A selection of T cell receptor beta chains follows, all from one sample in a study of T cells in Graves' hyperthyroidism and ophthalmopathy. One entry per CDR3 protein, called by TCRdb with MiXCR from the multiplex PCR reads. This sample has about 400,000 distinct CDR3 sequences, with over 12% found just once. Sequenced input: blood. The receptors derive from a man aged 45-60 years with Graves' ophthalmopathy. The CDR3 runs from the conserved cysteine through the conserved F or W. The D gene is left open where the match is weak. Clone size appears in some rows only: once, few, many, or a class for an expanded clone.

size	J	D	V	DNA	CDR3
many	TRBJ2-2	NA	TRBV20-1	TGCAGTGCCTCGGGAGTCGGGCTGTTTTTT	CSASGVGLFF
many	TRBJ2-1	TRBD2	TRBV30	TGTGCCTGGAGACTGCGGGGGAGCTCCTACAATGAGCAGTTCTTC	CAWRLRGSSYNEQFF
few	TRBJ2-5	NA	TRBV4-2	TGTGCCAGCAGCCAAGAGGTGGGAAAGCAAGAGACCCAGTACTTC	CASSQEVGKQETQYF
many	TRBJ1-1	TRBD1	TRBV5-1	TGCGCCAGCAGCTTGGACCCGGGACAGGGAAGCCTGAACACTGAAGCTTTCTTT	CASSLDPGQGSLNTEAFF
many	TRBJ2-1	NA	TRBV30	TGTGCCTGGAGTCCCGGACTACGAAGGTTCTTC	CAWSPGLRRFF
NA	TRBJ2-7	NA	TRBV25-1	TGTGCCAGCAGTGAATTCCACAGCTCCTACGAGCAGTACTTC	CASSEFHSSYEQYF
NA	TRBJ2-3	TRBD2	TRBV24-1	TGTGCCACCCAAAGTAGCGGGAGGACCACAGATACGCAGTATTTT	CATQSSGRTTDTQYF
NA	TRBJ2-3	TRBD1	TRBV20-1	TGCAGTGCTAGACAGGGGGCTTCGGATACGCAGTATTTT	CSARQGASDTQYF
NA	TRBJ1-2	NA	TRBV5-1	TGCGCCAGCAGCTTGGGCGGATACTATGGCTACACCTTC	CASSLGGYYGYTF
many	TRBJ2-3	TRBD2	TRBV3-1	TGTGCCAGCAGCCAACTCGGACTAGCGGGAGGCGTATTAGGGCGACTGACAGATACGCAGTATTTT	CASSQLGLAGGVLGRLTDTQYF
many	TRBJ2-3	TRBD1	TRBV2	TGTGCCAGCAGCGATCCCCACAGGGGGCGTAGCACAGATACGCAGTATTTT	CASSDPHRGRSTDTQYF
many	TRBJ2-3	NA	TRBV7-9	TGTGCCAGCAGCCTCTCCCTCACAGATACGCAGTATTTT	CASSLSLTDTQYF
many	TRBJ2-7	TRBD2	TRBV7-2	TGTGCCAGCAGCGCGGGACTAGCGGGCTACGAGCAGTACTTC	CASSAGLAGYEQYF
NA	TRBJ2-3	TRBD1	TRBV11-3	TGTGCCAGCAGCTTAACGCAGGGGGCAAGGGCAGATACGCAGTATTTT	CASSLTQGARADTQYF
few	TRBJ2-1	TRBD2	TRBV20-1	TGCAGTGCGTCCGGCGGGGGTTACAATGAGCAGTTCTTC	CSASGGGYNEQFF
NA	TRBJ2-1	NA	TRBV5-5	TGTGCCAGCAGTGGGAGTGGAGGTGAGCAGTTCTTC	CASSGSGGEQFF
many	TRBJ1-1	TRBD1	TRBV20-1	TGCAGTGCTCGGACAGGGGGGGGCACTGAAGCTTTCTTT	CSARTGGGTEAFF
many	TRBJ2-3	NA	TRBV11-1	TGTGCCAGCAGCTTAGAACAGGCCTCCGATACGCAGTATTTT	CASSLEQASDTQYF
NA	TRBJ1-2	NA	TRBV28	TGTGCCAGCAGTTCCCCGATTCGCGTCTTTAGGGGCTACACCTTC	CASSSPIRVFRGYTF
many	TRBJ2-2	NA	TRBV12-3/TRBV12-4	TGTGCCAGCAGTTTGATAAGCACCGGGGAGCTGTTTTTT	CASSLISTGELFF
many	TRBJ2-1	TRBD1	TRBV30	TGTGCCTGGTATCCCAGGGGGCTCCCCACGAAGGAGCAGTTCTTC	CAWYPRGLPTKEQFF
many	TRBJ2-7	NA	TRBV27	TGTGCCAGCAGTTTAAGATGGGGCGACCGCTACGAGCAGTACTTC	CASSLRWGDRYEQYF
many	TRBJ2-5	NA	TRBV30	TGTGCCTGGAGTGTTCATCAAGAGACCCAGTACTTC	CAWSVHQETQYF
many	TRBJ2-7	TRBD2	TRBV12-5	TGTGCTAGTGATCAACTAGCGGGAAGCTACGAGCAGTACTTC	CASDQLAGSYEQYF
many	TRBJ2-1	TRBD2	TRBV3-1	TGTGCCAGCAGCCAAGATGGCCTAGCGGGAGGGCCCAGTGAGCAGTTCTTC	CASSQDGLAGGPSEQFF
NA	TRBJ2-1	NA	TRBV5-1	TGCGCCAGCAGCTTGAAGGACGAGCAGTTCTTC	CASSLKDEQFF